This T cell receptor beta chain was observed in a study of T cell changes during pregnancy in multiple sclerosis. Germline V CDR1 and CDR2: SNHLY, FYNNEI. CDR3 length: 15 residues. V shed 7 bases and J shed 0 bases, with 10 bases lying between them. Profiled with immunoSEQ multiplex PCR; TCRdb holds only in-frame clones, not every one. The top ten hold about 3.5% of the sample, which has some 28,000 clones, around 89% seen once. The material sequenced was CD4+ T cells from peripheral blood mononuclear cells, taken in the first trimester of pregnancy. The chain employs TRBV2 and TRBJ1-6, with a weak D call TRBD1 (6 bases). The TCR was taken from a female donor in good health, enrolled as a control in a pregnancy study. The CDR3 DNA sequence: TGTGCCAGCAACACAGGGAGCTCCTATAATTCACCCCTCCACTTT. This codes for CASNTGSSYNSPLHF.